These T cell receptor beta chains were read from a single sample in a study of T cell responses to AZD1222 COVID-19 vaccine. The assay was immunoSEQ multiplex PCR, and TCRdb's table has in-frame clones only and misses some. This sample carries about 90,000 clones, approximately 89% of them seen once, and the ten largest clones take around 5.5%. The source material was peripheral blood, sampled 28 days after the second AZD1222 dose. Every receptor here comes from an adult who received the AZD1222 COVID-19 vaccine. The CDR3 runs from the conserved cysteine through the conserved F or W. The order of the fields is D gene, J gene, clone size, V gene, CDR3 DNA, CDR3 protein. D genes are given only for firm matches. Clone size is not always given. Where it is, it says once, few, many or a class for expanded clones.

NA | TRBJ2-3 | NA | TRBV7-2 | TGTGCCAGCAGCTTCCGAGGAGGCAGCACAGATACGCAGTATTTT | CASSFRGGSTDTQYF
NA | TRBJ1-1 | NA | TRBV25-1 | TGTGCCACCCGAGGGGGAACTGAAGCTTTCTTT | CATRGGTEAFF
NA | TRBJ2-5 | NA | TRBV12-3/TRBV12-4 | TGTGCCAGCAGGAGCCAAGAGACCCAGTACTTC | CASRSQETQYF
TRBD2 | TRBJ2-1 | NA | TRBV5-6 | TGTGCCAGCAGCCCGGGGACTATTACTTTGGATGAGCAGTTCTTC | CASSPGTITLDEQFF
NA | TRBJ2-7 | NA | TRBV20-1 | TGCAGTGCTAGAGACCCCTACGAGCAGTACTTC | CSARDPYEQYF
NA | TRBJ1-1 | few | TRBV12-3/TRBV12-4 | TGTGCCAGCCGGTGGGGGGACACTGAAGCTTTCTTT | CASRWGDTEAFF
NA | TRBJ2-1 | once | TRBV5-1 | TGCGCCAGCAGCTTGGCCGGTTCCAGCAGGGAGCAGTTCTTC | CASSLAGSSREQFF
TRBD1 | TRBJ2-5 | NA | TRBV11-2 | TGTGCCAGCACCCTAGGCGTAGGGGGCTTAAGGGAGACCCAGTACTTC | CASTLGVGGLRETQYF
NA | TRBJ1-1 | NA | TRBV19 | TGTGCCAGTAGTTGGGCTTCCCTAGGGAACACTGAAGCTTTCTTT | CASSWASLGNTEAFF
NA | TRBJ1-1 | NA | TRBV5-1 | TGCGCCAGCAGCCATTTATCGGCGAACACTGAAGCTTTCTTT | CASSHLSANTEAFF
TRBD1 | TRBJ2-1 | NA | TRBV9 | TGTGCCAGCAGCGCAACACAGGGGGCGGTCTTCAGTGAGCAGTTCTTC | CASSATQGAVFSEQFF
NA | TRBJ1-2 | NA | TRBV30 | TGTGCCTGGACGGAGGGGAGCTATGGCTACACCTTC | CAWTEGSYGYTF
TRBD1 | TRBJ1-1 | NA | TRBV5-1 | TGCGCCAGCAGCTTGGGGACAGGGGATCTGCGGGGAACTGAAGCTTTCTTT | CASSLGTGDLRGTEAFF
NA | TRBJ1-5 | NA | TRBV2 | TGTGCCAGCAGTGCTTTCGGGGCAGGTCAGCCCCAGCATTTT | CASSAFGAGQPQHF
TRBD2 | TRBJ2-5 | NA | TRBV28 | TGTGCCAGCAGTTGGGGCGGGGGGCAAGAGACCCAGTACTTC | CASSWGGGQETQYF
NA | TRBJ1-2 | NA | TRBV15 | TGTGCCACCAGCAGAGTCGCCGTCTATGGCTACACCTTC | CATSRVAVYGYTF
TRBD2 | TRBJ2-3 | NA | TRBV5-1 | TGCGCCAGCAGCTTGCGGGGGGGCAACACAGATACGCAGTATTTT | CASSLRGGNTDTQYF
NA | TRBJ2-1 | few | TRBV2 | TGTGCCAGCAGTGGAGGTCAAGCGGCCCCGAGGGAGTTCTTC | CASSGGQAAPREFF
NA | TRBJ2-3 | NA | TRBV24-1 | TGTGCCACCAGTGATTTAGGGAGCACAGATACGCAGTATTTT | CATSDLGSTDTQYF
TRBD2 | TRBJ2-2 | NA | TRBV14 | TGTGCCAGCACCAGCGGGGGGGCGAACACCGGGGAGCTGTTTTTT | CASTSGGANTGELFF
NA | TRBJ1-1 | NA | TRBV14 | TGTGCCAGCAGACTATTGGGAGCCTCGAACACTGAAGCTTTCTTT | CASRLLGASNTEAFF
NA | TRBJ2-7 | NA | TRBV10-2 | TGCGCCAGCAGTGAGTCGGGGCTTCAGTACTTC | CASSESGLQYF
NA | TRBJ1-2 | NA | TRBV12-3/TRBV12-4 | TGTGCCAGCAGGCCACAGGGTTCAGGTGGCTACACCTTC | CASRPQGSGGYTF
NA | TRBJ1-1 | NA | TRBV21-1 | TGTGCCAGCAGCACCATTAGGGACAGGGGCGCTGAAGCTTTCTTT | CASSTIRDRGAEAFF
NA | TRBJ1-1 | NA | TRBV6-5 | TGTGCCAGCAGTTGGGGCAGAGTCATGAACACTGAAGCTTTCTTT | CASSWGRVMNTEAFF
NA | TRBJ1-2 | NA | TRBV19 | TGTGCCAGTACTTCAGGGTCGATGGGCTACACCTTC | CASTSGSMGYTF
TRBD1 | TRBJ1-2 | NA | TRBV6-5 | TGTGCCAGCAGGATACAGGGGTTGGAAGCAGGAGGCTACACCTTC | CASRIQGLEAGGYTF
NA | TRBJ1-3 | NA | TRBV5-1 | TGCGCCAGCAGCCTTGGCGGGGCAACCGGGGGAAACACCATATATTTT | CASSLGGATGGNTIYF
NA | TRBJ2-7 | NA | TRBV9 | TGTGCCAGCAGCGTAGTCGGTGGGAGGGGGGACGAGCAGTACTTC | CASSVVGGRGDEQYF
TRBD1 | TRBJ1-4 | NA | TRBV6-5 | TGTGCCAGCAGTCTACGACAGGGTTTTAATGAAAAACTGTTTTTT | CASSLRQGFNEKLFF
TRBD1 | TRBJ2-7 | NA | TRBV2 | TGTGCCAGCAGCGAGGACAGGGGCTCCTACGAGCAGTACTTC | CASSEDRGSYEQYF
NA | TRBJ1-5 | NA | TRBV19 | TGTGCCAGTACTACCTGGCCGGATCAGCCCCAGCATTTT | CASTTWPDQPQHF
TRBD1 | TRBJ2-6 | once | TRBV4-2 | TGTGCCAGCAGCCAACGACAGGGGATGAACTCTGGGGCCAACGTCCTGACTTTC | CASSQRQGMNSGANVLTF
TRBD2 | TRBJ2-3 | NA | TRBV6-4 | TGTGCCAGCTCGGGGGGGCCTGGCACAGATACGCAGTATTTT | CASSGGPGTDTQYF
NA | TRBJ1-1 | NA | TRBV7-6 | TGTGCCAGCAGCTCTCCCCCCTACACTGAAGCTTTCTTT | CASSSPPYTEAFF
TRBD1 | TRBJ2-7 | NA | TRBV27 | TGTGCCAGCAGTTTGACAGGGGGGTTGGGCGAGCAGTACTTC | CASSLTGGLGEQYF
TRBD2 | TRBJ2-2 | NA | TRBV7-7 | TGTGCCAGCAGCTTAATGATCCCAGCGGGGGTGAACACCGGGGAGCTGTTTTTT | CASSLMIPAGVNTGELFF
NA | TRBJ2-2 | NA | TRBV5-4 | TGTGCCAGCAGCTTGGGGTTCAGGGACGGCGGGGAGCTGTTTTTT | CASSLGFRDGGELFF
NA | TRBJ2-3 | NA | TRBV9 | TGTGCCAGCAGCGTAGGGCAGGGGAAAACAGATACGCAGTATTTT | CASSVGQGKTDTQYF
NA | TRBJ1-3 | NA | TRBV7-9 | TGTGCCAGCAGCTCTCTCACGCGCTCTGGAAACACCATATATTTT | CASSSLTRSGNTIYF